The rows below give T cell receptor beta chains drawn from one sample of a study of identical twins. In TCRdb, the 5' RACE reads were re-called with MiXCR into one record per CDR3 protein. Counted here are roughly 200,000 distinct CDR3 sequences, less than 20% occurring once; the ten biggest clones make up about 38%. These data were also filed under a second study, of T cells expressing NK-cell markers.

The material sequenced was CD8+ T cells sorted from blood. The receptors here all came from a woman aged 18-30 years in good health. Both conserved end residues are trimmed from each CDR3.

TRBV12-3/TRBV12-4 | ASSLAVGLETQY
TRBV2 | ASEDRGSDEQY
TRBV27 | ASPSRGTGELF
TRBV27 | ASSFASGRNEQF
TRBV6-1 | ASSTLGGITDTQY
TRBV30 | AWSVGRGGRRQPQH
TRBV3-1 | ASSQDLIAGYNEQF
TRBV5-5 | ASSLWRGSNEQF
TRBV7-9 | ASSPPTGTSLYEQY
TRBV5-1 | ASSLTARENEQF
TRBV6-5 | ASSYVGEGTDTQY
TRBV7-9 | ASSQPGQHSPLH
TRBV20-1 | SARASGGPGALVEQF
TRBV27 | ASRPTGSLYNEQF
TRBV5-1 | ASSLGRAGGDTQY
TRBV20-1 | SAPGTGHGYT
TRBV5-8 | ASSLVPSGEQY
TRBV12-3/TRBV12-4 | ASRAGGRTGELF
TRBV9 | ASSPPDRPTGELF
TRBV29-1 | SVEYGIATGELF
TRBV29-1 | SVPGGT
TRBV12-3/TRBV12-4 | ASSFLYSNQPQH
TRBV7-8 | ASSSGWAGELF
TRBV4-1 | ASSQASRSTDTQY
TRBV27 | ASSSGLGQETQY
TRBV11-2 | ASSWPEVETQY
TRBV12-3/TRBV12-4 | ASSFGGRAF
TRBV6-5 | ASSYSRGGELF
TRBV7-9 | ASSSDLDRARETQY
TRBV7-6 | ASSLFGTGVEEQF
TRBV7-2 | ASSFPPSFSYEQY
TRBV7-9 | ASSSPSEDEQY
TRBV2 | ASSPGGGANEQF
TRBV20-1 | SAEGVGIGDEQF
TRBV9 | ASSVGTWGQPQH
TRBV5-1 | ASNPLPGGLARYEQY
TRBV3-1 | ASSQGSDNSPLH
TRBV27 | ASSLSEYTEAF
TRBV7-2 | ASSLPGQPQETQY
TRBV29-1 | SVEDHYSRETQY
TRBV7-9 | ASSFPNTGELF
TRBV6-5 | ASSYSQPGELF
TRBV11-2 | ASRQTADTQY
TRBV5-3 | ARSPGRQPQH
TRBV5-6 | ASRNEGPNEQF
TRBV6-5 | ASSYKRGLVREAF
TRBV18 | ASSDTIYEQY
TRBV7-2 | ASSRRGGGTWETQY
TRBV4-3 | ASSQAPDTGELF
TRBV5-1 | ASSLEAGGSYNEQF
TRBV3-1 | ASEDASGDYGYT
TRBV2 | ACRQDLAKNIQY
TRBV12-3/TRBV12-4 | ASSWTDRSTDTQY